This paragraph reports one TCR beta chain. What it recognizes is unknown. This entry belongs to a study of OX40 agonist ivuxolimab in advanced cancers. Study as a whole: Dose-escalation patients suffered from hepatocellular carcinoma, melanoma, renal cell or head and neck cancer. Findings of the study overall: Nonresponders included some who also had low normalized T-cell clonal expansion. In the 0.1 to 3.0 mg/kg range, CD4+ and CD8+ blood T cells had expanded clonally by week 6.

The CDR3 consists of 14 residues. Germline CDR1 and CDR2: MDHEN and SYDVKM. J was trimmed by 2 bases and V by 9 bases; bases with no gene match: 6. The assay was immunoSEQ multiplex PCR, and TCRdb's table has in-frame clones only and misses some. The sample contains about 62,000 clones, 70% to 90% of which appear only once. Baseline, cycle 4 day 1, and cycle 7 day 1 were the blood sampling points. The sequenced sample was CD4+ or CD8+ T cells sorted from blood, obtained in a trial of the OX40 agonist ivuxolimab. The chain combines TRBV28 with TRBJ1-3, with TRBD1 identical over 8 bases. The sequence was collected from an adult with an advanced solid tumor such as melanoma, head and neck, liver or kidney cancer. The CDR3: CASELQGAGNTIYF. The CDR3 nucleotides are TGTGCCAGTGAACTACAGGGGGCTGGAAACACCATATATTTT.